The 9 T cell receptor beta chains reported below all come from one sample, sequenced in a study of blood T cell repertoires in COVID-19. The data were produced by immunoSEQ multiplex PCR, yet TCRdb's version contains in-frame clones alone and is incomplete. The sample records about 110,000 clones, 55% to 75% being singletons. Source material: peripheral blood. Receptor source: a woman in her thirties or forties with acute or convalescent COVID-19.

In this sample, this clone turned up many times. V gene TRBV19 combines with J gene TRBJ2-1, with 10 bases that match TRBD1. The CDR3 is made up of 15 amino acids. V gave up 4 bases and J gave up 7 bases; unmatched junction bases: 7. Germline V gene sequence: CDR1 LNHDA, CDR2 SQIVND (reference sequence). CDR3 coding DNA: TGTGCCAGTAGTACCGGGACAGGGGTCTGGAATGAGCAGTTCTTC. It specifies CASSTGTGVWNEQFF.

V gene TRBV28 combines with J gene TRBJ2-5, with a possible D match to TRBD1 (5 bases). The CDR3 covers 14 residues. The germline CDR1 and CDR2 sequences are MDHEN and SYDVKM. V was clipped by 8 bases and J by 1 base, with 14 bases between them. The CDR3 spells CASQGPGPQETQYF. For the CDR3, the DNA is TGTGCCAGCCAGGGCCCAGGGCCCCAAGAGACCCAGTACTTC. Supplemented by reference TRBV28 and TRBJ2-5, the full variable domain reads DVKVTQSSRYLVKRTGEKVFLECVQDMDHENMFWYRQDPGLGLRLIYFSYDVKMKEKGDIPEGYSVSREKKERFSLILESASTNQTSMYLCASQGPGPQETQYFGPGTRLLVL.

The V call is TRBV2, the J call TRBJ1-4; no clear D. The CDR3 totals 13 residues. Trimming removed 8 bases from V and 0 bases from J, with 7 bases in between. Germline CDR1 reads SNHLY; CDR2 reads FYNNEI. The CDR3 sequence: CASRWSTNEKLFF. Written as DNA, the CDR3 is TGTGCCAGCCGGTGGTCAACTAATGAAAAACTGTTTTTT.

The CDR3 protein is CASSQTGQGSSPLHF. The DNA for the CDR3 is TGTGCCAGCAGCCAAACAGGACAGGGTTCCTCACCCCTCCACTTT. The V gene is TRBV3-1 (or the pseudogene TRBV3-2), the J gene TRBJ1-6; 8 nucleotides align to TRBD1. This CDR3 region has 15 residues. Germline V gives CDR1 LGHDT, CDR2 YNNKEL (reference sequence). V lost 2 bases to trimming and J lost 10 bases; unmatched junction nucleotides: 7.

The CDR3 DNA sequence: TGTGCCACCAGCAGAGATTTAGGCGGGGGGGAAGAGACCCAGTACTTC. As protein: CATSRDLGGGEETQYF. V usage is TRBV15 and J usage is TRBJ2-5, with TRBD2 matching 9 bases. With 0 bases clipped from V and 3 bases from J, the junction kept 5 bases outside the gene matches. Germline assignment: CDR1 LNHNV and CDR2 YYDKDF (reference sequence). This CDR3 spans 16 amino acids.

The CDR3 loop is CASKLTSGGARSYEQYF. The DNA of the CDR3 is TGTGCCAGCAAACTGACGAGCGGGGGGGCTAGGTCCTACGAGCAGTACTTC. The rearrangement joins TRBV27 to TRBJ2-7; TRBD2 matches at 10 bases. Germline trimming cut 7 bases from V and 1 base from J; bases unmatched to any gene: 13. Germline CDR1 and CDR2: MNHEY and SMNVEV (reference sequence). The CDR3 is 17 residues long.

This chain joins TRBV11-2 and TRBJ2-7, with TRBD1 matching over 7 bases. J was trimmed by 6 bases and V by 0 bases; bases with no gene match: 2. The CDR3 extends over 13 amino acids. Germline CDR1 SGHAT, CDR2 FQNNGV. The CDR3 here is CASSLETGSEQYF. The CDR3, as DNA: TGTGCCAGCAGCTTAGAGACAGGGAGCGAGCAGTACTTC.

J is TRBJ1-1 and V is TRBV9; tentatively, D is TRBD1 (6 bases). The CDR3 totals 16 residues. CDR1 is SGDLS and CDR2 is YYNGEE in the germline V gene. V was trimmed by 0 bases and J by 3 bases, leaving 15 bases between them. The chain's CDR3 is CASSVGQALSDTEAFF. The DNA of the CDR3 is TGTGCCAGCAGCGTAGGACAGGCCTTAAGCGACACTGAAGCTTTCTTT.

Turning to this clone: Being one base from a much bigger clone, this may be a read error. The chain recombines TRBV6-2 or TRBV6-3 with TRBJ1-1, with TRBD1 matching over 7 bases. Germline V gene data show CDR1 as MNHEY and CDR2 as SVGEGT. The CDR3 covers 13 residues. J was trimmed by 3 bases and V by 6 bases; bases with no gene match: 4. The CDR3 region is CASSDRVDTEAFF. As DNA, the CDR3 is TGTGCCAGCAGCGACAGGGTGGACACTGAAGCTTTCTTT.